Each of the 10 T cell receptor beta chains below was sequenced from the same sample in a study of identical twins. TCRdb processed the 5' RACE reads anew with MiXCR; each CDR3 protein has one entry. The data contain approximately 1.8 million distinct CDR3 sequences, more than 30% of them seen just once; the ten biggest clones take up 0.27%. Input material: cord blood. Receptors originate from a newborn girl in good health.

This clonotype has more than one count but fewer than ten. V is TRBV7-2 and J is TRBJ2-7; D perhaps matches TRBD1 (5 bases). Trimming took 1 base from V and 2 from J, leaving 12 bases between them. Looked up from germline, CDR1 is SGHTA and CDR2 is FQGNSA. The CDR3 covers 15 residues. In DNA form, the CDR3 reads TGTGCCAGCAGCTTAGGTGTGACAGCTCCCTACGAGCAGTACTTC. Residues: CASSLGVTAPYEQYF.

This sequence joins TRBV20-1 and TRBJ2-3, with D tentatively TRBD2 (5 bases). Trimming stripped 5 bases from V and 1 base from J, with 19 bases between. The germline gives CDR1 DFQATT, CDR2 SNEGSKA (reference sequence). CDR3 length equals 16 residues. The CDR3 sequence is CSAPDLLGGRTDTQYF. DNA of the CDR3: TGCAGTGCTCCCGACCTTTTAGGAGGTCGCACAGATACGCAGTATTTT.

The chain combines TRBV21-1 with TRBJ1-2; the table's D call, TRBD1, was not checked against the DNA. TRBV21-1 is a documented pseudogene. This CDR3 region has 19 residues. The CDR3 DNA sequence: TGTGCCAGCAGCCAACTAAGATCCGGGCCGACAGGGAAGGTGAATGGCTACACCTTC. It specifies CASSQLRSGPTGKVNGYTF.

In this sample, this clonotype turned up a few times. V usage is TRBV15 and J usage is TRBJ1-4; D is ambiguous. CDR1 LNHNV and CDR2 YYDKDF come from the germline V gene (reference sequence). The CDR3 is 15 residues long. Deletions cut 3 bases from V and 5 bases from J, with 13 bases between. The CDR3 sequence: CATSRAGPQNEKLFF. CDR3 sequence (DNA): TGTGCCACCAGCAGGGCCGGGCCCCAAAATGAAAAACTGTTTTTT. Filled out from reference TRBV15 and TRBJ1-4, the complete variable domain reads DAMVIQNPRYQVTQFGKPVTLSCSQTLNHNVMYWYQQKSSQAPKLLFHYYDKDFNNEADTPDNFQSRRPNTSFCFLDIRSPGLGDTAMYLCATSRAGPQNEKLFFGSGTQLSVL.

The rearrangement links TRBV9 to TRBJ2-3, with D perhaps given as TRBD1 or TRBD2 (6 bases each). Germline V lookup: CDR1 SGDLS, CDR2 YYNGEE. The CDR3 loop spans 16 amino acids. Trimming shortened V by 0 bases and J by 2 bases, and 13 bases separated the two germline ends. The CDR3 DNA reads TGTGCCAGCAGCGTAGCAGAAGGGGGGTCCACAGATACGCAGTATTTT. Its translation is CASSVAEGGSTDTQYF.

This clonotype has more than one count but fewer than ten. The CDR3 sequence: CATSDLTVNQPQHF. The CDR3, as DNA: TGTGCCACCAGTGATTTAACAGTCAATCAGCCCCAGCATTTT. The chain combines TRBV24-1 with TRBJ1-5; D not resolved. The CDR3 is 14 residues long. Trimming took off 1 base at V and 3 bases at J, with 6 bases between the two ends. Germline V gives CDR1 KGHDR, CDR2 SFDVKD.

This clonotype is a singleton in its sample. The CDR3: CASSLGLGRRRAENEQFF. CDR3 nucleotide sequence: TGTGCCAGCAGCTTAGGCCTAGGGAGACGTCGCGCGGAGAATGAGCAGTTCTTC. The gene calls are TRBV7-8 and TRBJ2-1, with a tentative D call TRBD2 (5 bases). Germline values: CDR1 SGHVS, CDR2 FQNEAQ. V lost 1 base, J lost 7 bases, and 23 bases lay in between. The CDR3 is 18 residues long.

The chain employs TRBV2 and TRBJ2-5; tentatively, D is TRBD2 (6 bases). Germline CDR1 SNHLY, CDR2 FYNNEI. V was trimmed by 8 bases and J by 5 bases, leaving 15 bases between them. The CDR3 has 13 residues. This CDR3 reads CASRPEGPETQYF. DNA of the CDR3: TGTGCCAGCCGGCCGGAGGGGCCGGAGACCCAGTACTTC.

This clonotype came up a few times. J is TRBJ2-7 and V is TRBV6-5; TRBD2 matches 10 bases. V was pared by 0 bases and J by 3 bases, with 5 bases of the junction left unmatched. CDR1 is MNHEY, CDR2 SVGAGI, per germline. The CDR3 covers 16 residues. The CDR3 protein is CASSYSTASGSYEQYF. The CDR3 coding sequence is TGTGCCAGCAGTTACTCGACGGCTAGCGGGAGCTACGAGCAGTACTTC.

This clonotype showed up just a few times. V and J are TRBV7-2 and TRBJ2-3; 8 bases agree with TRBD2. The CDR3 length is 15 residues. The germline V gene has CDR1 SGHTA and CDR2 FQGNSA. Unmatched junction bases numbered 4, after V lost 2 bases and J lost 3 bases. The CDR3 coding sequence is TGTGCCAGCAGCTTACCCGCTAGCGGGACAGATACGCAGTATTTT. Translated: CASSLPASGTDTQYF.